These T cell receptor beta chains were read from a single sample in a study of shared clonotypes between healthy human individuals. Using immunoSEQ multiplex PCR, the repertoire was profiled, and TCRdb retains in-frame clones only, with some absent. Here the sample spans roughly 2.2 million clones, 85% to 95% being singletons. The sequencing sample was made of naive CD4+ T cells from PBMCs. These receptors originate from a man aged 18 to 35 in good health. Some clones in this sample may be carry-over from other donors' samples. Each CDR3 is given with its conserved first and last residue. Each record gives: clone size, J gene, D gene, V gene, CDR3 DNA, CDR3 protein. A D gene is named only where the DNA matches it firmly. Rows give clone size only sometimes, using once, few, many, or a class for an expanded clone.

size: NA
J: TRBJ2-5
D: NA
V: TRBV2
DNA: TGTGCCAGCAGTGAAGGGGCCGGGGGTGAGACCCAGTACTTC
CDR3: CASSEGAGGETQYF

size: NA
J: TRBJ1-2
D: TRBD1
V: TRBV6-5
DNA: TGTGCCAGCAGTTACACCGGGACAGGGACCTATGGCTACACCTTC
CDR3: CASSYTGTGTYGYTF

size: NA
J: TRBJ2-2
D: NA
V: TRBV5-1
DNA: TGCGCCAGCAGCTTGGAAGCCGGCCCCGGGGAGCTGTTTTTT
CDR3: CASSLEAGPGELFF

size: NA
J: TRBJ1-4
D: NA
V: TRBV7-2
DNA: TGTGCCAGCCTGCGATTCGGGGGGGCAACTAATGAAAAACTGTTTTTT
CDR3: CASLRFGGATNEKLFF

size: NA
J: TRBJ2-7
D: TRBD1
V: TRBV4-1
DNA: TGCGCCAGCAGCCGAGTGGACAGGGACTACGAGCAGTACTTC
CDR3: CASSRVDRDYEQYF

size: NA
J: TRBJ1-4
D: NA
V: TRBV18
DNA: TGTGCCAGCTCACCGGGGATAGATGAAAAACTGTTTTTT
CDR3: CASSPGIDEKLFF

size: NA
J: TRBJ2-7
D: NA
V: TRBV28
DNA: TGTGCCAGCAGTCCTGCAAGGGCGTCGTACGAGCAGTACTTC
CDR3: CASSPARASYEQYF

size: NA
J: TRBJ2-7
D: TRBD1
V: TRBV6-6
DNA: TGTGCCAGCAGTTACTTCACGGGACAGGGAGGGGAGCAGTACTTC
CDR3: CASSYFTGQGGEQYF

size: once
J: TRBJ1-2
D: NA
V: TRBV6-1
DNA: TGTGCCAGCAGTGAAGAAGCACGGCCGCTCTATGGCTACACCTTC
CDR3: CASSEEARPLYGYTF

size: NA
J: TRBJ1-2
D: NA
V: TRBV11-2
DNA: TGTGCCAGCAGCTTAGTGACCCTCGGGGCATCAATCTTTGGCTACACCTTC
CDR3: CASSLVTLGASIFGYTF

size: NA
J: TRBJ2-7
D: TRBD1
V: TRBV5-1
DNA: TGCGCCAGCAGCTTGGCAGGGGGAACCTACGAGCAGTACTTC
CDR3: CASSLAGGTYEQYF

size: NA
J: TRBJ2-7
D: NA
V: TRBV7-2
DNA: TGTGCCAGCAGCTTAGTTCTAGGGGACCTTACGGGCGAGCAGTACTTC
CDR3: CASSLVLGDLTGEQYF

size: once
J: TRBJ2-3
D: TRBD2
V: TRBV5-1
DNA: TGCGCCAGCCGACCCCCGTTAGCGGGTCTCACAGATACGCAGTATTTT
CDR3: CASRPPLAGLTDTQYF

size: NA
J: TRBJ1-5
D: TRBD1
V: TRBV6-6
DNA: TGTGCCAGCAGTACCCGACAGGGGGGACAGCCCCAGCATTTT
CDR3: CASSTRQGGQPQHF

size: NA
J: TRBJ2-1
D: NA
V: TRBV30
DNA: TGTGCCTGGAGCGTGGGGATATGGGATGAGCAGTTCTTC
CDR3: CAWSVGIWDEQFF

size: NA
J: TRBJ2-4
D: NA
V: TRBV25-1
DNA: TGTGCCAGCAGTGCGACCCAGGGTTCCAAAAACATTCAGTACTTC
CDR3: CASSATQGSKNIQYF

size: once
J: TRBJ2-1
D: TRBD2
V: TRBV11-2
DNA: TGTGCCAGCAGCTTAGGGACTAGCTCCGACTATGAGCAGTTCTTC
CDR3: CASSLGTSSDYEQFF

size: NA
J: TRBJ2-5
D: NA
V: TRBV9
DNA: TGTGCCAGCAGCGCCTCATCCGGGGATCAAGAGACCCAGTACTTC
CDR3: CASSASSGDQETQYF